A few counts support the clone carrying this T cell receptor beta chain. No antigen is known for it. Populations obtained by sorting all exceeded 95% purity. Reverse transcription of all isolated RNA meant that expressed TCRB transcripts were sequenced. Sequencing used immunoSEQ multiplex PCR; TCRdb keeps in-frame clones, though not all of them. The repertoire holds more than 300,000 clones, roughly 8.8% seen once, with approximately 1% in the top ten. The data belong to a study of beta chain features in type 1 diabetes. Study background: Across all samples, roughly 100,000,000 sorted cells were examined. Study results and caveats: Type 1 diabetes patients had VDJ junctions that carried fewer insertions and more deletions. TCRB CDR3s from Type 1 diabetes patients were moderately but significantly shorter in all four CD4+ subsets. Patients' naive, central memory and Treg TCRB repertoires seemed closer to one another than those of healthy donors.

The receptor was derived from a young man with type 1 diabetes. Sequencing was performed on central memory CD4+ T cells from blood.

CDR3 sequence (DNA): TGTGCCAGCAGCGCCCCTCTAGCGGGGGGTACAGATACGCAGTATTTT. Translation gives CASSAPLAGGTDTQYF. The V call is TRBV9, the J call TRBJ2-3, with TRBD2 matching over 11 bases. V dropped 3 bases and J dropped 3; count of bases not matched to a gene: 6. Germline V gene sequence: CDR1 SGDLS, CDR2 YYNGEE. This CDR3 is 16 amino acids long.